Below are 24 T cell receptor beta chains sequenced from a single sample in a study of blood T cell repertoires in COVID-19. Libraries were prepared by immunoSEQ multiplex PCR; TCRdb keeps only in-frame clonotypes and omits some of them. The table shows some 150,000 clones, with approximately 87% occurring only once. The sequencing input was peripheral blood. The receptors stem from a man aged 18 to 29 with active or convalescent COVID-19.

This rearrangement joins TRBV24-1 to TRBJ1-5, with 8 positions matching TRBD1. CDR3 length: 20 residues. CDR1 is KGHDR and CDR2 is SFDVKD in the germline V gene. Trimming took 8 bases from V and 7 from J; bases not matched to a gene: 27. CDR3 DNA: TGTGCCACCAATGTCCTCCGGGGACAGGCTACCAGGGCTACAATCCAGCCCCAGCATTTT. Translating gives CATNVLRGQATRATIQPQHF.

The chain links TRBV6-5 to TRBJ1-4, with 7 nucleotides matching TRBD1. The length of the CDR3 is 14 residues. CDR1 and CDR2 (germline): MNHEY, SVGAGI. Trimming cost V 6 bases and J 3 bases; bases outside gene matches: 4. CDR3 in DNA: TGTGCCAGCAGACACGGACAGGCTAATGAAAAACTGTTTTTT. Its protein product is CASRHGQANEKLFF.

This chain connects TRBV3-1 (or the pseudogene TRBV3-2) to TRBJ1-6, with 8 positions matching TRBD1. There are 14 residues in the CDR3. V shed 3 bases and J 14 bases; nucleotides not matched to a gene: 9. The V gene's germline CDR1 is LGHDT and CDR2 YNNKEL (reference sequence). The CDR3 bases are TGTGCCAGCAGCCAGGGTGGACAGGGAAACACCCTCCACTTT. Residues: CASSQGGQGNTLHF.

The chain links TRBV14 to TRBJ2-2, with 8 bases that match TRBD1. The CDR3 contains 15 residues. Germline assignment: CDR1 SGHDN and CDR2 FVKESK. V lost 0 bases and J lost 8; bases outside the gene matches: 5. The CDR3 DNA reads as TGTGCCAGCAGCCAAGAAGGGACAGGTTTTGGGGAGCTGTTTTTT. It encodes CASSQEGTGFGELFF. Combining the CDR3 with reference TRBV14 and TRBJ2-2 gives the whole variable domain EAGVTQFPSHSVIEKGQTVTLRCDPISGHDNLYWYRRVMGKEIKFLLHFVKESKQDESGMPNNRFLAERTGGTYSTLKVQPAELEDSGVYFCASSQEGTGFGELFFGEGSRLTVL.

The rearrangement links TRBV7-9 to TRBJ2-1, with 7 bases aligning to TRBD1. Germline V CDR1 and CDR2: SEHNR, FQNEAQ (reference sequence). The V segment lost 4 bases and the J segment 7 bases; nucleotides outside the gene matches: 7. The CDR3 spans 14 residues. CDR3 nucleotide sequence: TGTGCCAGCAGCTCTGGAGAACAGGGGAATGAGCAGTTCTTC. It is translated as CASSSGEQGNEQFF.

The chain uses TRBV15 and TRBJ2-7, with TRBD2 matching 9 bases. V was pared by 0 bases and J by 3 bases, with 9 bases of the junction left unmatched. There are 17 residues in the CDR3. CDR1 LNHNV and CDR2 YYDKDF come from the germline V gene (reference sequence). The chain's CDR3 is CATSRDRPSGDYYEQYF. DNA for the CDR3: TGTGCCACCAGCAGAGATCGGCCTAGCGGGGATTACTACGAGCAGTACTTC.

V gene TRBV7-6 combines with J gene TRBJ1-1, with D uncertain. The V and J ends lost 2 bases and 7 bases respectively, with 17 bases between them. Germline V CDR1 and CDR2: SGHVS, FNYEAQ. The CDR3 is 15 amino acids. The CDR3 DNA reads as TGTGCCAGCAGCTTAAGATTGGAGGACGGCCTTGAAGCTTTCTTT. It translates to CASSLRLEDGLEAFF.

The CDR3 region is CASSLVGGGNQETQYF. The CDR3 bases are TGTGCCAGCAGCTTAGTCGGGGGGGGGAACCAAGAGACCCAGTACTTC. This chain connects TRBV11-2 to TRBJ2-5, with TRBD2 matching over 8 bases. CDR1 and CDR2 (germline): SGHAT, FQNNGV. V lost 1 base to trimming and J lost 0 bases; unmatched junction nucleotides: 4. The CDR3 is 16 amino acids.

Concerning this clone itself: One end of the junction does not line up with germline, which may come from a read error. The CDR3 spells CATSRGGTGSYEQYF. The CDR3 nucleotides are TGTGCCACCAGCAGAGGCGGGACAGGATCCTATGAGCAGTACTTC. The chain recombines TRBV15 with TRBJ2-7; 8 bases are a match to TRBD1. The CDR3 is made up of 15 amino acids. Germline loops: CDR1 LNHNV, CDR2 YYDKDF (reference sequence).

A single count supports this clone. The rearrangement uses TRBV6-5 and TRBJ1-1; D is perhaps TRBD1 (5 bases). Trimming took 3 bases from V and 2 from J, leaving 10 bases between them. There are 14 residues in the CDR3. Germline values: CDR1 MNHEY, CDR2 SVGAGI. The CDR3 sequence: CASSYQGRNTEAFF. The CDR3 DNA follows: TGTGCCAGCAGTTATCAGGGCCGAAACACTGAAGCTTTCTTT.

V and J are TRBV2 and TRBJ1-2; D is possibly TRBD1 (6 bases). This CDR3 comprises 13 residues. V lost 3 bases, J lost 7 bases, and 12 bases lay in between. In germline, CDR1 is SNHLY, CDR2 FYNNEI. CDR3 loop: CASSEGALSGYTF. For the CDR3, the DNA is TGTGCCAGCAGTGAGGGGGCACTTAGTGGCTACACCTTC.

The chain joins TRBV7-2 to TRBJ1-4, with D unclear. This CDR3 is 13 amino acids long. The V end lost 1 base, the J end lost 8 bases, and 8 bases lay between the germline ends. Germline CDR1 SGHTA, CDR2 FQGNSA. The CDR3 loop is CASSLGQREKLFF. The DNA of the CDR3 is TGTGCCAGCAGCTTAGGACAAAGGGAAAAACTGTTTTTT.

This chain joins TRBV12-5 and TRBJ2-1, with 8 positions matching TRBD1. With 2 bases clipped from V and 5 bases from J, the junction kept 11 bases outside the gene matches. The CDR3 is 17 amino acids. CDR1 is LGHNT, CDR2 FRNRAP, per germline. The CDR3 here is CASGLSPGQGPNNEQFF. In nucleotides, the CDR3 is TGTGCTAGTGGTTTGTCCCCCGGACAGGGCCCAAACAATGAGCAGTTCTTC.

This clone has more than one count but fewer than ten. The CDR3 protein is CASSKNGTGYVYNSPLHF. The CDR3 DNA is TGTGCCAGCAGCAAAAATGGAACAGGGTACGTCTATAATTCACCCCTCCACTTT. V is TRBV21-1 and J is TRBJ1-6; no check of the table's D call, TRBD1, against the DNA was made. TRBV21-1 is marked as a pseudogene. CDR3 length: 18 residues.

The chain is built from TRBV2 and TRBJ2-7; TRBD2 aligns across 9 bases. The CDR3 is made up of 15 amino acids. CDR1 and CDR2 from the germline V gene are SNHLY and FYNNEI. V lost 3 bases and J lost 6; bases outside the gene matches: 9. The CDR3 region has the DNA TGTGCCAGCAGTGAGTCGGCGGGAGGGCTCGGCGAGCAGTACTTC. As protein: CASSESAGGLGEQYF.

The chain has TRBV9 and TRBJ1-2; D unresolved. Germline-derived CDR1 and CDR2 are SGDLS and YYNGEE. Trimming shortened V by 0 bases and J by 8 bases, and 17 bases separated the two germline ends. The CDR3 has 15 residues. The CDR3, as DNA: TGTGCCAGCAGCGTAGATTGGACGGACTTGGGCGGCTACACCTTC. Residues: CASSVDWTDLGGYTF. The full variable domain, with the rest looked up from reference TRBV9 and TRBJ1-2, is DSGVTQTPKHLITATGQRVTLRCSPRSGDLSVYWYQQSLDQGLQFLIQYYNGEERAKGNILERFSAQQFPDLHSELNLSSLELGDSALYFCASSVDWTDLGGYTFGSGTRLTVV.

This chain connects TRBV21-1 to TRBJ2-6; TRBD2, the table's D call, lacks a check against the DNA. TRBV21-1 is shown as a pseudogene. This CDR3 comprises 16 residues. CDR3 bases: TGTGCCAGAAGGATCTTCCGGGACTCTGGGGCCAACGTCCTGACTTTC. Its protein product is CARRIFRDSGANVLTF.

This clone has just one count. This chain uses TRBV5-1 with TRBJ2-3; 8 positions agree with TRBD2. CDR1 SGHRS and CDR2 YFSETQ come from the germline V gene. Trimming at V came to 5 bases and at J to 0 bases, leaving 2 bases not matched to a gene. The CDR3 sequence is 14 residues long. The CDR3 DNA reads as TGCGCCAGCAGGACTAGCGAGAGCACAGATACGCAGTATTTT. Its translation: CASRTSESTDTQYF.

This clone has a single count. V is TRBV5-6 and J is TRBJ1-3, with a possible D match to TRBD1 (5 bases). There are 17 residues in the CDR3. Germline CDR1 and CDR2: SGHDT and YYEEEE. The V end was cut by 1 base, the J end by 0 bases, with 14 bases between. The CDR3 is CASSLTGWNPSGNTIYF. The CDR3 region has the DNA TGTGCCAGCAGCTTGACAGGATGGAATCCCTCTGGAAACACCATATATTTT.

The CDR3 here is CASSHSGQGRPDTQYF. The CDR3, as DNA: TGCGCCAGCAGCCATTCGGGACAGGGACGTCCGGATACGCAGTATTTT. The gene calls are TRBV4-1 and TRBJ2-3; 9 nucleotides match TRBD1. The V segment lost 3 bases and the J segment 6 bases; nucleotides outside the gene matches: 10. The CDR3 consists of 16 residues. Germline V gene sequence: CDR1 MGHRA, CDR2 YSYEKL.

V and J are TRBV19 and TRBJ1-1; TRBD1 is a possible D gene (5 bases). V lost 9 bases and J lost 4, with 12 bases in between. CDR1 and CDR2 from the germline V gene are LNHDA and SQIVND (reference sequence). The CDR3 is made up of 12 amino acids. The CDR3 DNA reads TGTGCCAGCAAGGGGTGGAGCACTGAAGCTTTCTTT. This sequence encodes CASKGWSTEAFF.

The table lists this clone with a few counts. V and J are TRBV3-1 (or the pseudogene TRBV3-2) and TRBJ1-2; perhaps TRBD1 as D (6 bases). This CDR3 region has 16 residues. V lost 0 bases, J lost 6 bases, and 17 bases lay in between. Germline V gene data show CDR1 as LGHDT and CDR2 as YNNKEL (reference sequence). The CDR3 DNA follows: TGTGCCAGCAGCCAAGATTCGACAGGTAGTATTAATGGCTACACCTTC. Its protein product is CASSQDSTGSINGYTF.

The chain is built from TRBV5-1 and TRBJ2-5; 11 bases match TRBD2. The CDR3 spans 14 residues. Germline loops: CDR1 SGHRS, CDR2 YFSETQ. V lost 4 bases and J lost 3; bases outside the gene matches: 2. The DNA for the CDR3 is TGCGCCAGCAGCCCGGGACTAGCGGAAGAGACCCAGTACTTC. Its translation is CASSPGLAEETQYF.

This clone has more than one count but fewer than ten. The chain carries TRBV6-6 and TRBJ2-7; D might be TRBD1 (6 bases). V gave up 5 bases and J gave up 1 base, with 9 bases separating them. CDR3 length equals 13 residues. Germline-derived CDR1 and CDR2 are MNHNY and SVGAGI (reference sequence). The CDR3 loop is CASSDRSSYEQYF. CDR3 coding DNA: TGTGCCAGCAGTGACAGGAGTTCCTACGAGCAGTACTTC.